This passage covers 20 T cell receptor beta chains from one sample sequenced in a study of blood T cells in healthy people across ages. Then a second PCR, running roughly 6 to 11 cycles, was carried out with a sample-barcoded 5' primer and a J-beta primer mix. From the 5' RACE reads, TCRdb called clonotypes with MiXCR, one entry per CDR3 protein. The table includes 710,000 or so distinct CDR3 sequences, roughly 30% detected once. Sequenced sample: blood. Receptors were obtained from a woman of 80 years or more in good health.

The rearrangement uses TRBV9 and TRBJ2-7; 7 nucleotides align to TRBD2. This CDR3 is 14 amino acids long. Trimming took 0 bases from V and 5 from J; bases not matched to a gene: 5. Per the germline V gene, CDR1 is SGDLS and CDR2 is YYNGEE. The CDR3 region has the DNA TGTGCCAGCAGCGTAGACGGGGACTACGACGAGCAGTACTTC. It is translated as CASSVDGDYDEQYF.

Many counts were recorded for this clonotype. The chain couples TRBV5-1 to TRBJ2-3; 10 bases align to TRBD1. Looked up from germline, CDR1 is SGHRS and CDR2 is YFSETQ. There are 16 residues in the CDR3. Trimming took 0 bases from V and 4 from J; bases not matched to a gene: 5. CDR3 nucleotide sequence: TGCGCCAGCAGCTTGGAGGCGACAGGGGGCCCAGATACGCAGTATTTT. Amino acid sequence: CASSLEATGGPDTQYF.

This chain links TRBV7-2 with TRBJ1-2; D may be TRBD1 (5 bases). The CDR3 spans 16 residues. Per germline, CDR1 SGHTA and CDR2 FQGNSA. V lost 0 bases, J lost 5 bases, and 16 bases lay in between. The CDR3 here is CASSLAGVGRLYGYTF. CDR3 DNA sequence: TGTGCCAGCAGCTTAGCGGGGGTGGGGAGGTTGTATGGCTACACCTTC.

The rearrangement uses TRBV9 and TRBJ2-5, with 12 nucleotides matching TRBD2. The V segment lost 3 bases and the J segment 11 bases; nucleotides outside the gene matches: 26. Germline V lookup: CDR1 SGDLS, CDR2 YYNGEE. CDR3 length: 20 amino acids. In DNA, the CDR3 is TGTGCCAGCAGCGCCCAGGTGGGGCTAGCGGGGGGGGCGGTTGACTATGAGCAGTACTTC. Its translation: CASSAQVGLAGGAVDYEQYF.

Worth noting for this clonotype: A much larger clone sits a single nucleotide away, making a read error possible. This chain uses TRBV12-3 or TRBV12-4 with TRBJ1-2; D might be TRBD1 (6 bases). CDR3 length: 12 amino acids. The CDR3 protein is CTSGLTGYGYTF. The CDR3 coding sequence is TGTACCAGCGGGCTTACAGGGTATGGCTACACCTTC.

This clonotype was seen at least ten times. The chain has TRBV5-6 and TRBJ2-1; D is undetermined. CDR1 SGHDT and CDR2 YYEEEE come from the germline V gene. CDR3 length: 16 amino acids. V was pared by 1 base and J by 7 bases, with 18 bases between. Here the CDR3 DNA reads TGTGCCAGCAGCTTGTCAGGCCCGTCCGTATTGAATGAGCAGTTCTTC. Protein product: CASSLSGPSVLNEQFF.

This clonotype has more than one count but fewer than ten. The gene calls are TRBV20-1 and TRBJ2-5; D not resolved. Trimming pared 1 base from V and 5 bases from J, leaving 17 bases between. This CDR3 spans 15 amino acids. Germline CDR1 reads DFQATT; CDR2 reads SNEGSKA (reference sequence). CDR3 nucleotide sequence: TGCAGTGCTAGAGTTGGGAACACCCCTGGGGAGACCCAGTACTTC. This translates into CSARVGNTPGETQYF.

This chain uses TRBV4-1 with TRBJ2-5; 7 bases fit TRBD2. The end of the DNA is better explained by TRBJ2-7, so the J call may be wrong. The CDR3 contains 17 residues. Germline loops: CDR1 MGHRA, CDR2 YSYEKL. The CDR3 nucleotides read TGCGCCAGCAGCCAAATTCTGGGACGGCGGGGAGGGTACGAGCAGTACTTC. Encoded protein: CASSQILGRRGGYEQYF.

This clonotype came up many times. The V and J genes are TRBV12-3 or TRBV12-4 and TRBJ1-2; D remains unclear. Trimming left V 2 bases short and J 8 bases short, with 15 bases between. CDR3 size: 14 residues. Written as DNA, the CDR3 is TGTGCCAGCAGTTTATCCGAGGGAGGCTACGGCTACACCTTC. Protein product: CASSLSEGGYGYTF.

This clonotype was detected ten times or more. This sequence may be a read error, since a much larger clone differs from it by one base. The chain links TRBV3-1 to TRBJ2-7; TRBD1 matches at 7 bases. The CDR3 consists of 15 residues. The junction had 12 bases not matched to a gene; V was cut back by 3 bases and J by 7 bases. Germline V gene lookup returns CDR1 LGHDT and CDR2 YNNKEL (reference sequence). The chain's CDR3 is CASSQAGTAYNEQYF. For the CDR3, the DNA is TGTGCCAGCAGCCAGGCCGGGACAGCATACAATGAGCAGTACTTC.

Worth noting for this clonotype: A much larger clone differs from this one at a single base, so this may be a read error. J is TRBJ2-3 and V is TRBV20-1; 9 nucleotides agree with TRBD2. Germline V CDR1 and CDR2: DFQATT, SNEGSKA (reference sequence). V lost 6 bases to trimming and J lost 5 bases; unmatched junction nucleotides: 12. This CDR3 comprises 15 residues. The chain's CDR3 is CSATGGISGGDTQYF. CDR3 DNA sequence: TGCAGTGCCACGGGGGGGATTAGCGGGGGAGATACGCAGTATTTT.

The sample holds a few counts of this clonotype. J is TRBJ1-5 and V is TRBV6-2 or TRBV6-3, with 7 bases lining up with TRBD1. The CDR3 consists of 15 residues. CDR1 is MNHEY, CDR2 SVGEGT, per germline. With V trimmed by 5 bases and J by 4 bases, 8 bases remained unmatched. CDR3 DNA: TGTGCCAGCAGTCTCTACCAACAGGGGAATCAGCCCCAGCATTTT. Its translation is CASSLYQQGNQPQHF.

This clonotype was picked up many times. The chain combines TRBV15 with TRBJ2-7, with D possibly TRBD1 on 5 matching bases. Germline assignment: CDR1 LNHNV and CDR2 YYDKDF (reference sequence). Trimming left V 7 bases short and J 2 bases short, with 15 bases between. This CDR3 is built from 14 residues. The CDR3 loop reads CATKSDSKTYEQYF. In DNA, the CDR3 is TGTGCCACCAAGTCTGACAGTAAAACCTACGAGCAGTACTTC.

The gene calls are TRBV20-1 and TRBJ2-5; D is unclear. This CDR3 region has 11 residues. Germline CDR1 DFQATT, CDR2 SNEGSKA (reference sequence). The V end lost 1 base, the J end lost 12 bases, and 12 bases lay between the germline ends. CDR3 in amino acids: CSARALFFKYF. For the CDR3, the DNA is TGCAGTGCTAGAGCCCTCTTCTTTAAGTACTTC.

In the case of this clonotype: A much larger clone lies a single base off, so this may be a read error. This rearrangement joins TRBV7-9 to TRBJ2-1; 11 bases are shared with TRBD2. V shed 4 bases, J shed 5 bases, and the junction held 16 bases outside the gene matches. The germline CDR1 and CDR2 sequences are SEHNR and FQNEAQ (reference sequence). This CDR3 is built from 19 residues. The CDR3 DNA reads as TGTGCCAGCAGCTCCCAGATGGTAGCGGGGGGGCGGCTCGACAATGAGCAGTTCTTC. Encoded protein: CASSSQMVAGGRLDNEQFF. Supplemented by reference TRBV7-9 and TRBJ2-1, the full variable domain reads DTGVSQNPRHKITKRGQNVTFRCDPISEHNRLYWYRQTLGQGPEFLTYFQNEAQLEKSRLLSDRFSAERPKGSFSTLEIQRTEQGDSAMYLCASSSQMVAGGRLDNEQFFGPGTRLTVL.

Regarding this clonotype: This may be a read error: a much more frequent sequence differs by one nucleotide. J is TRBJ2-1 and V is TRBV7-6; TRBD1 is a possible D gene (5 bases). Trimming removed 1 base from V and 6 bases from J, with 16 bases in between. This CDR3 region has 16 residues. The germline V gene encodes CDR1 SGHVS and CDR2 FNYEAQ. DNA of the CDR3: TGTGCCAGCAGCTTAGAGCCCGTGGGGCTCTTCAATGAGCAGTTCTTC. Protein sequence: CASSLEPVGLFNEQFF. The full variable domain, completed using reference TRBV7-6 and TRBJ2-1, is GAGVSQSPRYKVTKRGQDVALRCDPISGHVSLYWYRQALGQGPEFLTYFNYEAQQDKSGLPNDRFSAERPEGSISTLTIQRTEQRDSAMYRCASSLEPVGLFNEQFFGPGTRLTVL.

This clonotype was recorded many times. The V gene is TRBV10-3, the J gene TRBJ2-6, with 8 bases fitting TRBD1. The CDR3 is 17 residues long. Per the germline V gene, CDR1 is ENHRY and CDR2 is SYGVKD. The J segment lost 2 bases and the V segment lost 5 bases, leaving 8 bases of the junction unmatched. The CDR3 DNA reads TGTGCCATCAGTCAACAGGGGGGTCAGACTGGGGCCAACGTCCTGACTTTC. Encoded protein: CAISQQGGQTGANVLTF.

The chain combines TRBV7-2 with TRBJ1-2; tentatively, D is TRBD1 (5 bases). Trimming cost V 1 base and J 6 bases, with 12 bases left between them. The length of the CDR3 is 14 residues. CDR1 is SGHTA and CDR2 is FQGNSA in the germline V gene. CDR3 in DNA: TGTGCCAGCAGCTTAGAATGGTGGGGGAATGGCTACACCTTC. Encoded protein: CASSLEWWGNGYTF. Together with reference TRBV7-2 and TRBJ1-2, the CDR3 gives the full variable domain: GAGVSQSPSNKVTEKGKDVELRCDPISGHTALYWYRQSLGQGLEFLIYFQGNSAPDKSGLPSDRFSAERTGGSVSTLTIQRTQQEDSAVYLCASSLEWWGNGYTFGSGTRLTVV.

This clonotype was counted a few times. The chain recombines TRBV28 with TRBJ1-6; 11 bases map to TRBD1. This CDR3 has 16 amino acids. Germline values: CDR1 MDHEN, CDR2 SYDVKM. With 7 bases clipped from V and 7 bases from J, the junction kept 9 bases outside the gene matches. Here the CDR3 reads CASTNRDRGSNSPLHF. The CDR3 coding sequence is TGTGCCAGCACAAACCGGGACAGGGGGTCGAATTCACCCCTCCACTTT. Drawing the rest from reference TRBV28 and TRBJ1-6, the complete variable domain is DVKVTQSSRYLVKRTGEKVFLECVQDMDHENMFWYRQDPGLGLRLIYFSYDVKMKEKGDIPEGYSVSREKKERFSLILESASTNQTSMYLCASTNRDRGSNSPLHFGNGTRLTVT.

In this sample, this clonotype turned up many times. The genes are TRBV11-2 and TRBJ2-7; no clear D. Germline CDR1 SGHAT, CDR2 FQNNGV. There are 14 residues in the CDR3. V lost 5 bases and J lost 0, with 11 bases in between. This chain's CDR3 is CASSQARSSYEQYF. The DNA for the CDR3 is TGTGCCAGCAGCCAAGCGAGGAGCTCCTACGAGCAGTACTTC.